This T cell receptor (beta chain) was found in a study of neurological immune-mediated disorders. This CDR3 spans 16 amino acids. In germline, CDR1 is KGHSH, CDR2 LQKENI. Trimming removed 3 bases from V and 3 bases from J, with 18 bases in between. Regarding the study as a whole: The absence of shared CDR3 amino acid sequences among expanded clones across subjects suggests private repertoires in all groups. Multiple sclerosis, the disease with the least TCR clonal expansion, fell below healthy controls, whereas HTLV-1-associated myelopathy showed the most.

From 2 million PBMCs stored at -80 C, the unsorted libraries were generated. This clonotype was recorded at least ten times. What it binds is not known. MiXCR was run by TCRdb on the 5' RACE reads, yielding one entry per CDR3 protein. The table lists 80,000 to 85,000 distinct CDR3 sequences, just over 2.5% of them singletons. This sequence originates from a woman aged 25-40 years with multiple sclerosis. The sequenced sample was PBMCs. The chain joins TRBV18 to TRBJ2-7; maybe TRBD1 (5 bases). CDR3 nucleotide sequence: TGTGCCAGCTCACCCTATGCAAACCAGGGAAGCTACGAGCAGTACTTC. Amino acid sequence: CASSPYANQGSYEQYF.